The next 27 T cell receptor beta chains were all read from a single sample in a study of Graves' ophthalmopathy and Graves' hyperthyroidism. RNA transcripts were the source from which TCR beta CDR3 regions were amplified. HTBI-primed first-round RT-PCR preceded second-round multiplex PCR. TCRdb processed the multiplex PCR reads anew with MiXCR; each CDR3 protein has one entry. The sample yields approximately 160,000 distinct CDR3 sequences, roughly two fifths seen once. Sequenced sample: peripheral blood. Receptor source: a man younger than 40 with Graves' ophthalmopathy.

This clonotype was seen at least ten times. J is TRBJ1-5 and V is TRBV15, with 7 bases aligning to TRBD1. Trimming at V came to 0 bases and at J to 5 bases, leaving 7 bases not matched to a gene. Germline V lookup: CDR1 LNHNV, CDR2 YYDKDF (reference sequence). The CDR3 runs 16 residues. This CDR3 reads CATSRELRDRYQPQHF. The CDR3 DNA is TGTGCCACCAGCAGAGAACTCCGGGACAGATATCAGCCCCAGCATTTT. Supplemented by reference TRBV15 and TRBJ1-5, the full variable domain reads DAMVIQNPRYQVTQFGKPVTLSCSQTLNHNVMYWYQQKSSQAPKLLFHYYDKDFNNEADTPDNFQSRRPNTSFCFLDIRSPGLGDTAMYLCATSRELRDRYQPQHFGDGTRLSIL.

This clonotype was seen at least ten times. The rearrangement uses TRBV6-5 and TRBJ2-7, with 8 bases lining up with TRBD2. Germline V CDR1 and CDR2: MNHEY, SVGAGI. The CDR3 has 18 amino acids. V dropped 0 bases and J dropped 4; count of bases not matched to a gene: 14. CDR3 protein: CASSYSLSASGGEYEQYF. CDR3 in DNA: TGTGCCAGCAGTTACTCTTTATCTGCAAGCGGGGGTGAATACGAGCAGTACTTC.

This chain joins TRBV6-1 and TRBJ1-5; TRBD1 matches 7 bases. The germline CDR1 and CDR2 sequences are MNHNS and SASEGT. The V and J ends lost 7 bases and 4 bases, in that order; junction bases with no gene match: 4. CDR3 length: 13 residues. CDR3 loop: CASIQGGNQPQHF. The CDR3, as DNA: TGTGCCAGCATTCAGGGGGGGAATCAGCCCCAGCATTTT.

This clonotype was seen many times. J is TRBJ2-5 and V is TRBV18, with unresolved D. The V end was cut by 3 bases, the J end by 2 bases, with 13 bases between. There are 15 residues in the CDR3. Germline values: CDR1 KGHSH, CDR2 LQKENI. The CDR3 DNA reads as TGTGCCAGCTCACCCCGGCTGGGCCCTCAAGAGACCCAGTACTTC. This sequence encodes CASSPRLGPQETQYF. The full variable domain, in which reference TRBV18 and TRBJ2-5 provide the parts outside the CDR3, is NAGVMQNPRHLVRRRGQEARLRCSPMKGHSHVYWYRQLPEEGLKFMVYLQKENIIDESGMPKERFSAEFPKEGPSILRIQQVVRGDSAAYFCASSPRLGPQETQYFGPGTRLLVL.

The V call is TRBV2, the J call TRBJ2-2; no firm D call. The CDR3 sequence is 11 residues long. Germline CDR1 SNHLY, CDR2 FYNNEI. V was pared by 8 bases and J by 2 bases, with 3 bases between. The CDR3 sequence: CASHNTGELFF. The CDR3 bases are TGTGCCAGCCATAACACCGGGGAGCTGTTTTTT.

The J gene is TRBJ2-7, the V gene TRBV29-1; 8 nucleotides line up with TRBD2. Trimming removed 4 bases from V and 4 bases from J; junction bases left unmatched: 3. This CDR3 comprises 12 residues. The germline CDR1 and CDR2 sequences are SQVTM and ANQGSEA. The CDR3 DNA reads TGCAGCGTTGTGGCTAGCGGGTACGAGCAGTACTTC. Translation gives CSVVASGYEQYF.

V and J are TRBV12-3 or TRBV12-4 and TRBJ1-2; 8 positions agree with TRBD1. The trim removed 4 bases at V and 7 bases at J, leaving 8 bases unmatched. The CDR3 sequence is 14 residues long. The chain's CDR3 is CASSSTPGGTGYTF. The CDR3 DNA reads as TGTGCCAGCAGTTCAACACCAGGGGGCACTGGCTACACCTTC.

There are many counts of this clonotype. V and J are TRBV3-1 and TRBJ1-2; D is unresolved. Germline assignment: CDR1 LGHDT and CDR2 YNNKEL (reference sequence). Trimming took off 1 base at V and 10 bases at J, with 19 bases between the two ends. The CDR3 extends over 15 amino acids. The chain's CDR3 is CASSQVTAISFFYTF. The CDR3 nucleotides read TGTGCCAGCAGCCAAGTTACGGCGATCTCTTTTTTCTACACCTTC.

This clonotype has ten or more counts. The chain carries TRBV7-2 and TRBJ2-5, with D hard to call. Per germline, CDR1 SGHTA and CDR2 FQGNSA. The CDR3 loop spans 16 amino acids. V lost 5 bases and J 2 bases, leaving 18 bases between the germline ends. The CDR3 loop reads CASSPILTIPQETQYF. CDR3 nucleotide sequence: TGTGCCAGCAGCCCTATTTTGACAATACCACAAGAGACCCAGTACTTC.

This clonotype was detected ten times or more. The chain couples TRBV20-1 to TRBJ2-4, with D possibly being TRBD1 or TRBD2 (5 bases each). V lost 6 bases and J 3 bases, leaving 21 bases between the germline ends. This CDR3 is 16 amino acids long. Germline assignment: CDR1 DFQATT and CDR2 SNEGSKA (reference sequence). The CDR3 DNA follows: TGCAGTGCAGCCTACTGGGGGAAGGAGGACAAAAACATTCAGTACTTC. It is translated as CSAAYWGKEDKNIQYF.

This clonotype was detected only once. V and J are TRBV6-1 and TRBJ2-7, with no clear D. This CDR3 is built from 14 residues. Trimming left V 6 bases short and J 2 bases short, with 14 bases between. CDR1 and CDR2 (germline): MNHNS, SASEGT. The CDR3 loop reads CASSSLTSAYEQYF. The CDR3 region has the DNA TGTGCCAGCAGCTCCCTAACAAGCGCCTACGAGCAGTACTTC.

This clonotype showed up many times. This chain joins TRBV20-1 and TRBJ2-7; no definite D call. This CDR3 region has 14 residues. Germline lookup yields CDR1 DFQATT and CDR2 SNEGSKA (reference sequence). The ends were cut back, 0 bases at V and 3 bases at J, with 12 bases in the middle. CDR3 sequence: CSARDASLNYEQYF. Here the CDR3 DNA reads TGCAGTGCTAGAGATGCGAGCTTAAACTACGAGCAGTACTTC.

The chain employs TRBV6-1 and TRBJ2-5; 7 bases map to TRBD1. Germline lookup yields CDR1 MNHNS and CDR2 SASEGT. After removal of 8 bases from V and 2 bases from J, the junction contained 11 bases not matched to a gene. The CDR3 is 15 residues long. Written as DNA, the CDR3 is TGTGCCAGCCGTCGGCCTGGGACAGAACAAGAGACCCAGTACTTC. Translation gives CASRRPGTEQETQYF.

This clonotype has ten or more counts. CDR3: CASSYSGSNTGELFF. The CDR3 nucleotides read TGTGCCAGCAGTTACTCCGGGAGCAACACCGGGGAGCTGTTTTTT. V and J are TRBV6-5 and TRBJ2-2, with D possibly TRBD2 on 6 matching bases. CDR1 MNHEY and CDR2 SVGAGI come from the germline V gene. The CDR3 consists of 15 residues. Deletions cut 0 bases from V and 2 bases from J, with 7 bases between.

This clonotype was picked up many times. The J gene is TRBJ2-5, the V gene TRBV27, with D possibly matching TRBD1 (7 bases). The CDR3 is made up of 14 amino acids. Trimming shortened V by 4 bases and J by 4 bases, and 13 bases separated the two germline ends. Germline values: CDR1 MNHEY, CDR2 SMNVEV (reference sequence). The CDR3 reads CASSSTGRGETQYF. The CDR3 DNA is TGTGCCAGCAGTTCGACAGGGCGGGGAGAGACCCAGTACTTC.

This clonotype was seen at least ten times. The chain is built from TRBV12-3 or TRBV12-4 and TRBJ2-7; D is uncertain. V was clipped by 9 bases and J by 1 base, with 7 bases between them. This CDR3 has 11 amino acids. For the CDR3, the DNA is TGTGCCAGTGGCAAATCCTACGAGCAGTACTTC. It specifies CASGKSYEQYF.

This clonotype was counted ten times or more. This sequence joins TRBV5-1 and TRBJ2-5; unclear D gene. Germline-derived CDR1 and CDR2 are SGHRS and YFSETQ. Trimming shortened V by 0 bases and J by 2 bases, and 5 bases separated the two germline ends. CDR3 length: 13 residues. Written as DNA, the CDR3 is TGCGCCAGCAGCTTGGGACCACAAGAGACCCAGTACTTC. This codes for CASSLGPQETQYF.

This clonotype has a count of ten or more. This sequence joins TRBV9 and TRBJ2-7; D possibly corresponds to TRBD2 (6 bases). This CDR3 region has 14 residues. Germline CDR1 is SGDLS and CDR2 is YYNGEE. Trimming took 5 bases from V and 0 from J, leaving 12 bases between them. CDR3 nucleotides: TGTGCCAGCAGTGGGAGGCACAGCTCCTACGAGCAGTACTTC. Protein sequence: CASSGRHSSYEQYF. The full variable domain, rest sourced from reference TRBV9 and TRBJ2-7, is DSGVTQTPKHLITATGQRVTLRCSPRSGDLSVYWYQQSLDQGLQFLIQYYNGEERAKGNILERFSAQQFPDLHSELNLSSLELGDSALYFCASSGRHSSYEQYFGPGTRLTVT.

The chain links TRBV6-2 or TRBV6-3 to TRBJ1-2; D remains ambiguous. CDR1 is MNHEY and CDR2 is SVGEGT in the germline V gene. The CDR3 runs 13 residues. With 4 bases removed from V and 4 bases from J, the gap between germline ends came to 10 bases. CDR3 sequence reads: CASSWDALYGYTF. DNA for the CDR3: TGTGCCAGCAGTTGGGATGCTCTCTATGGCTACACCTTC.

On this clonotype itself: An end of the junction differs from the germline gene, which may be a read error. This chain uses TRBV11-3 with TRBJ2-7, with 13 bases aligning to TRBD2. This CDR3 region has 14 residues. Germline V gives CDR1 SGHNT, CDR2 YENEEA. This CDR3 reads CASSLGGLAGKQYF. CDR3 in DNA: TGTGCCAGCAGTTTAGGGGGACTAGCGGGGAAGCAGTACTTC.

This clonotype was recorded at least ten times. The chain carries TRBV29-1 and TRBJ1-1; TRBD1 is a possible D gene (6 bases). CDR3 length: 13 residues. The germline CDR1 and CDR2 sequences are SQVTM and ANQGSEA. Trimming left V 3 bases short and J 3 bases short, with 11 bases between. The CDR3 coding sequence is TGCAGCGTTGAGGCCAACAGGGACACTGAAGCTTTCTTT. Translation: CSVEANRDTEAFF.

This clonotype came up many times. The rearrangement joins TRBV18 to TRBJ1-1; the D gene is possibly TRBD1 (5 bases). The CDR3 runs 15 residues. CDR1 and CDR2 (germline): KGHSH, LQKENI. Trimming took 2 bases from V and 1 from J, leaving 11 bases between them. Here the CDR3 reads CASSPFTGRNTEAFF. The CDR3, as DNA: TGTGCCAGCTCACCATTCACAGGACGGAACACTGAAGCTTTCTTT.

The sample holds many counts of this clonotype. CDR3 loop: CASRPGTAQETQYF. The CDR3 nucleotides read TGTGCCAGCAGGCCCGGGACAGCCCAAGAGACCCAGTACTTC. The chain has TRBV28 and TRBJ2-5; 7 bases line up with TRBD1. Unmatched junction bases numbered 5, after V lost 6 bases and J lost 1 base. CDR3 size: 14 residues. Germline CDR1 and CDR2: MDHEN and SYDVKM.

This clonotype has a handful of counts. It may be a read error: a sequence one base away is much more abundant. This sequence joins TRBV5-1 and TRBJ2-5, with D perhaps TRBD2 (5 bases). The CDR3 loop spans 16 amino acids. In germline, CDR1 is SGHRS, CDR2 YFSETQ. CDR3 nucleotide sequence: TGCGTCAGCAGCGCGTCCGGCCTACCGCGAGGGGAGACCCAGTACTTC. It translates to CVSSASGLPRGETQYF.

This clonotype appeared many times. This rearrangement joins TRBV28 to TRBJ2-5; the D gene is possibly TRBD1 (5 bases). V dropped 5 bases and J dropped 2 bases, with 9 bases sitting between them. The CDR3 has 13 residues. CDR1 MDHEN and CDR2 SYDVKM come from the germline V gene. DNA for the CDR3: TGTGCCAGCAGTGAAGGGGCTCAAGAGACCCAGTACTTC. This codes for CASSEGAQETQYF.

The CDR3, as DNA: TGTGCCAGCAGGGGTAGCGGGAGTATGTCCTACGAGCAGTACTTC. Translating it yields CASRGSGSMSYEQYF. This chain joins TRBV6-2 or TRBV6-3 and TRBJ2-7; 9 nucleotides match TRBD2. This CDR3 is built from 15 residues. Germline CDR1 MNHEY, CDR2 SVGEGT. Unmatched junction bases numbered 7, after V lost 6 bases and J lost 1 base.

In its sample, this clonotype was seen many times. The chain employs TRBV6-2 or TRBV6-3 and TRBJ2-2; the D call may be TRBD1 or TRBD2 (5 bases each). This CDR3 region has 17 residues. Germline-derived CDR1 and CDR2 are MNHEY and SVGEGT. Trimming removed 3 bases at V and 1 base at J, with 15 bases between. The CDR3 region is CASSYSTGTVNTGELFF. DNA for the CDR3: TGTGCCAGCAGTTATTCGACTGGGACGGTGAACACCGGGGAGCTGTTTTTT.